Presented here are 13 T cell receptor beta chains from one specimen sequenced in a study of blood T cell repertoires in COVID-19. Data came from immunoSEQ multiplex PCR; TCRdb stores just in-frame clones and leaves some out. The sample holds more than 200,000 clones; roughly 86% are singletons and the top ten take around 0.7%. Sequencing was carried out using peripheral blood. The receptors shown here come from a human donor in a cohort sampled during active COVID-19.

The V gene is TRBV7-9, the J gene TRBJ1-1; possibly TRBD1 for D (5 bases). Germline CDR1 is SEHNR and CDR2 is FQNEAQ (reference sequence). Trimming removed 0 bases at V and 7 bases at J, with 9 bases between. The CDR3 loop spans 13 amino acids. The CDR3 spells CASSLAGGVEAFF. CDR3 coding DNA: TGTGCCAGCAGCTTAGCTGGAGGGGTTGAAGCTTTCTTT.

The V and J genes are TRBV5-1 and TRBJ2-2; 9 bases fit TRBD1. After removal of 4 bases from V and 2 bases from J, the junction contained 9 bases not matched to a gene. CDR1 and CDR2 from the germline V gene are SGHRS and YFSETQ. The CDR3 is 17 amino acids. The CDR3 reads CASSPGRTGVNTGELFF. DNA of the CDR3: TGCGCCAGCAGCCCGGGTAGGACAGGGGTTAACACCGGGGAGCTGTTTTTT.

The J gene is TRBJ2-3, the V gene TRBV7-2; the match to TRBD2 covers 10 bases. V lost 3 bases to trimming and J lost 1 base; unmatched junction nucleotides: 1. Germline V gene data show CDR1 as SGHTA and CDR2 as FQGNSA. CDR3 length equals 15 residues. CDR3 loop: CASSFLAGGTDTQYF. The CDR3 nucleotides read TGTGCCAGCAGCTTTCTAGCGGGGGGCACAGATACGCAGTATTTT.

The J gene is TRBJ1-4, the V gene TRBV30; 8 bases match TRBD1. This CDR3 region has 13 residues. V shed 1 base, J shed 7 bases, and the junction held 2 bases outside the gene matches. The germline gives CDR1 GTSNPN, CDR2 SVGIG (reference sequence). CDR3 residues: CAWSAGTGEKLFF. The CDR3 region has the DNA TGTGCCTGGAGTGCCGGGACAGGTGAAAAACTGTTTTTT.

The chain has TRBV7-2 and TRBJ1-6; TRBD1 might be the D (5 bases). Germline V lookup: CDR1 SGHTA, CDR2 FQGNSA. The CDR3 extends over 16 amino acids. Deletions cut 1 base from V and 1 base from J, with 8 bases between. CDR3 DNA sequence: TGTGCCAGCAGCTTAGTCCCAGGGTCCTATAATTCACCCCTCCACTTT. It specifies CASSLVPGSYNSPLHF.

As to this clone: The junction does not match germline at one end; this may be a read error. The chain employs TRBV7-7 and TRBJ1-5; a possible D gene is TRBD1 (6 bases). The CDR3 is 14 residues long. The germline CDR1 and CDR2 sequences are SSHAT and FNYEAQ (reference sequence). The CDR3 is CASSSGTRHQPQHF. In DNA form, the CDR3 reads TGTGCTAGCAGCTCCGGGACAAGGCATCAGCCCCAGCATTTT.

This clone showed up just once. CDR3 sequence (DNA): TGTGCCAGCAGTTTATTACGCACACAGGGAGGGGGCACTGAAGCTTTCTTT. This sequence encodes CASSLLRTQGGGTEAFF. The gene calls are TRBV27 and TRBJ1-1; a possible D gene is TRBD1 (6 bases). The CDR3 is made up of 17 amino acids. The V and J ends lost 1 base and 4 bases respectively, with 19 bases between them. Looked up from germline, CDR1 is MNHEY and CDR2 is SMNVEV (reference sequence).

The chain carries TRBV6-5 and TRBJ2-7; D ambiguous. The germline gives CDR1 MNHEY, CDR2 SVGAGI. CDR3 length: 12 residues. V shed 0 bases and J shed 6 bases, with 6 bases lying between them. CDR3 in DNA: TGTGCCAGCAGTTACTCGGCTGGCGAGCAGTACTTC. Translating it yields CASSYSAGEQYF.

The gene calls are TRBV2 and TRBJ2-5; 10 nucleotides match TRBD2. Germline assignment: CDR1 SNHLY and CDR2 FYNNEI. The ends lost 8 bases at V and 2 bases at J; junction bases unmatched: 20. The CDR3 sequence is 19 residues long. This CDR3 reads CASPPRTQQGLALQETQYF. The CDR3 DNA follows: TGTGCCAGCCCACCCCGGACACAGCAGGGACTAGCGCTTCAAGAGACCCAGTACTTC. Looking up the rest from reference TRBV2 and TRBJ2-5 gives the full variable domain: EPEVTQTPSHQVTQMGQEVILRCVPISNHLYFYWYRQILGQKVEFLVSFYNNEISEKSEIFDDQFSVERPDGSNFTLKIRSTKLEDSAMYFCASPPRTQQGLALQETQYFGPGTRLLVL.

The V and J genes are TRBV4-2 and TRBJ2-2; TRBD2 agrees at 11 bases. CDR1 is LGHNA, CDR2 YNFKEQ, per germline. This CDR3 is 14 amino acids long. V gave up 6 bases and J gave up 7 bases; unmatched junction bases: 4. As DNA, the CDR3 is TGTGCCAGCAGACTAGCGGGAGATGTCGGGGAGCTGTTTTTT. Its translation: CASRLAGDVGELFF.

This clone came up once. The rearrangement uses TRBV12-3 or TRBV12-4 and TRBJ2-7; D uncertain. The CDR3 has 13 amino acids. V was clipped by 4 bases and J by 0 bases, with 7 bases between them. The CDR3 reads CASSSKSSYEQYF. The DNA for the CDR3 is TGTGCCAGCAGTTCCAAGAGCTCCTACGAGCAGTACTTC.

The chain joins TRBV27 to TRBJ2-1; D is perhaps TRBD1 (5 bases). V lost 6 bases to trimming and J lost 4 bases, with 19 bases between them. This CDR3 comprises 16 residues. Germline loops: CDR1 MNHEY, CDR2 SMNVEV (reference sequence). This CDR3 is CASSPDKTTFYNEQFF. CDR3 DNA: TGTGCCAGCAGCCCGGACAAGACGACCTTTTACAATGAGCAGTTCTTC.

This sequence joins TRBV20-1 and TRBJ2-7; TRBD1 agrees at 7 bases. The CDR3 runs to 13 residues. The trim removed 3 bases at V and 4 bases at J, leaving 6 bases unmatched. CDR1 is DFQATT, CDR2 SNEGSKA, per germline (reference sequence). CDR3 bases: TGCAGTGCTAGTAGGGACAGAAGGTACGAGCAGTACTTC. Translation gives CSASRDRRYEQYF.